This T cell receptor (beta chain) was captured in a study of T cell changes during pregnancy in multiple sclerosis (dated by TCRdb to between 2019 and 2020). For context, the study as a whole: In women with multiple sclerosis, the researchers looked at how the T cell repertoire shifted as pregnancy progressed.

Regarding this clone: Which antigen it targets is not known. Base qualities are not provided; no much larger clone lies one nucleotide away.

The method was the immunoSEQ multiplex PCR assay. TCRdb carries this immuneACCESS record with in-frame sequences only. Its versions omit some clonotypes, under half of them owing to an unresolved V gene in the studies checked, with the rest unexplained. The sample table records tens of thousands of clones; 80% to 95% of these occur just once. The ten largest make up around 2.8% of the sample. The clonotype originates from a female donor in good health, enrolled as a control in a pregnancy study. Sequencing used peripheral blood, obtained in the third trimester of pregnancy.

The DNA sequence follows: TGTGCCAGCAGTTCCCGACTAGCGGGGAGTCGGCAGGAGCAGTTCTTC. It encodes CASSSRLAGSRQEQFF. The chain joins TRBV27 to TRBJ2-1; the junction holds 11 bases that match TRBD2. The germline V and J ends show losses of 4 bases and 10 bases respectively, and no gene match explains 12 bases of the junction. Reading from cysteine to phenylalanine, the CDR3 counts 16 amino acids. CDR3 DNA is the only sequence kept; it has 48 bases, read in frame from the first base. The germline V gene (reference sequence) sets CDR1 to MNHEY and CDR2 to SMNVEV.